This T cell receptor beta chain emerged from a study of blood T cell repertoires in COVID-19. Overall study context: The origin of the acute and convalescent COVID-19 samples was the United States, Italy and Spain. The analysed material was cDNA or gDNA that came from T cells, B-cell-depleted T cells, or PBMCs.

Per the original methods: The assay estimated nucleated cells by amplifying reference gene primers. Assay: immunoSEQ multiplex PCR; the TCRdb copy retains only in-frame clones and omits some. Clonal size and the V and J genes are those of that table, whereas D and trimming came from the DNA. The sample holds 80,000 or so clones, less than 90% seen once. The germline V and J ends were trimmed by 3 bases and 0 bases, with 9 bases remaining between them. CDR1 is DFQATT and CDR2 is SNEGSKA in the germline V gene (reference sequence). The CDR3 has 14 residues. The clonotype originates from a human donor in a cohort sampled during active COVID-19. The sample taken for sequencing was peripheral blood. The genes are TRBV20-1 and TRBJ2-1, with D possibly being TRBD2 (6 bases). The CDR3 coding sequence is TGCAGTGCTAGTACTAGCTCCTCCTACAATGAGCAGTTCTTC. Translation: CSASTSSSYNEQFF.